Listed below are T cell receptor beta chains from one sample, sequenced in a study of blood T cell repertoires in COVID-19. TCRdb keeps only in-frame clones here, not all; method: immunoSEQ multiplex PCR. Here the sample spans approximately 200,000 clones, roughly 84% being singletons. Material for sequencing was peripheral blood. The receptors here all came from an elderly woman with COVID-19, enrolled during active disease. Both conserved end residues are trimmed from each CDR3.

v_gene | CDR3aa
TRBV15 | ATSRDSTDTQY
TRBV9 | ASSPTGNTEAF
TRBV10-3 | AITGTPDTEAF
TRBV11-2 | ASSFWTSGVKTQY
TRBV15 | ATSRDRSTEKLF
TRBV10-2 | ASSSGMAEAF
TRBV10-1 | ASSDSLTATGELF
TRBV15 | ATSRHAGNEKLF
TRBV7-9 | ASSLETSGYGYT
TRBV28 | AIHRVGEQF
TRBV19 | ASSGRGRGADTQY
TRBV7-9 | ASSPTGNTEAF
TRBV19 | ASSRDSTVYGYT
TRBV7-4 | ASSLEGRRYQETQY
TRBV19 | ASRSFAWEQSSGNTIY
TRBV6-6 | ASSPLPGQGNYGYT
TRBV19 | ASRLTGKDYGYT
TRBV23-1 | ASSQSCTGQGGDGYT
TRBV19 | ASSIGTVIGYT
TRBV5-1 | ASSLGGGNNSPLH
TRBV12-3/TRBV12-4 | ASSFQDYGYT
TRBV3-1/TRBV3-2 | ASSPVQRGMNTEAF
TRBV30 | AWSVKRGGSYNEQF
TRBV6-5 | ASSLQLAGQHTQY
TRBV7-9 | ASSPLGREAF
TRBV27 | ASSLEGKAYEQY
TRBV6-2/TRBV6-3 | ASSLDRSIYEQY
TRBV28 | ASSSTGGYT
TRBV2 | ASSALTGGGEAF
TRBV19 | ASSVTSGEYNEQF
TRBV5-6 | ASSLGPNRADYGYT
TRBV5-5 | ASSPQIGVNSPLH
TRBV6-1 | ASSQPQGGNTEAF
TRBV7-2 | ASSLFGAANYGYT
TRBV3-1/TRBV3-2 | ASSQRGRTGELF
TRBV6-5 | ASSYSTGGGRHEQY
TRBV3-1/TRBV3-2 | ASSPTGFGYT
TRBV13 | ASSFRGEAF
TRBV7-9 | ASSDSFGGAF
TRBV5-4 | ASSESGRHYGYT
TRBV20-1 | SVWSVNEQF
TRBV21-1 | ASSKSPRGIGYSGNTIY
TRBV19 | ASSIAGREIGLMNTEAF
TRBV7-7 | ASSLGQITDTQY
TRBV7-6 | ASSPSTYNEQF
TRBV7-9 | ASSRTGETSPLH
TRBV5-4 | ASSSRTGENTIY
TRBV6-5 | ASSYSLDRDNSPLH
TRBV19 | ASSDRGPNQPQH
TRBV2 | ASNPGTNYNEQF
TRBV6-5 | ASKAGGIRNQPQH
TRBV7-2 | ASSLWGRVTEAF
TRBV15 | ATSSGGGYNQPQH
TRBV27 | ACAAGPTTQY
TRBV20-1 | SVMRGLWKF
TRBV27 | ASSTGGRPTDTQY
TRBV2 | ASFLGQQSTEAF
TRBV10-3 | AISSGTGNLNTEAF
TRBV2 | ASSDRGQGGPYGYT